This T cell receptor beta chain was sequenced during a study of T cells in Graves' hyperthyroidism and ophthalmopathy. Study in general: Peripheral blood was secured at the point of initial diagnosis, before any treatment.

The study excluded patients with uncontrolled infection, other autoimmune disease, pregnancy or lactation. The source material, RNA transcripts, was used to amplify TCR beta CDR3 regions. HTBI primers were employed in a first-round RT-PCR of the TCR CDR3. TCRdb recomputed calls from the multiplex PCR reads with MiXCR, one row per CDR3 protein. The data contain some 690,000 distinct CDR3 sequences, 17% of them singletons. Trimming left V 1 base short and J 7 bases short, with 4 bases between. Looked up from germline, CDR1 is LNHDA and CDR2 is SQIVND (reference sequence). CDR3 size: 12 residues. This TCR derives from a man over 45 with Graves' hyperthyroidism. The V gene is TRBV19, the J gene TRBJ2-2; no clear D gene. The sequencing sample was made of blood. This chain's CDR3 is CASSIAFGELFF. DNA for the CDR3: TGTGCCAGTAGTATAGCTTTCGGGGAGCTGTTTTTT.